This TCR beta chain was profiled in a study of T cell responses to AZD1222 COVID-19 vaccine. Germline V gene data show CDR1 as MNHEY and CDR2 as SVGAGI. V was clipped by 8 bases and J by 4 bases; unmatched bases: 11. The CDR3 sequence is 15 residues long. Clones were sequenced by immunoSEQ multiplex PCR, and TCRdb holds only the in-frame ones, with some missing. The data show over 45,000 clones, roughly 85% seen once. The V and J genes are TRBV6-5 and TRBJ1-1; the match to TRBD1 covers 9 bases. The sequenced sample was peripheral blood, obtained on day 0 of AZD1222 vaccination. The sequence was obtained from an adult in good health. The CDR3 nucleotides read TGTGCCAGCCGCCGGACAGGGGATATTACCACTGAAGCTTTCTTT. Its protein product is CASRRTGDITTEAFF.